The 20 T cell receptor beta chains listed next were all sequenced from one sample in a study of control samples from healthy donors and cancer patients. Data came from immunoSEQ multiplex PCR; TCRdb stores just in-frame clones and leaves some out. The data show around 130,000 clones, about 88% seen once. The sample consisted of blood. The receptors shown here come from a man aged 45 to 65 in good health.

DNA of the CDR3: TGTGCCAGCAGCTTGGGTGGGGGCAGGGGGACCTACGAGCAGTACTTC. Translated, it gives CASSLGGGRGTYEQYF. V and J are TRBV5-4 and TRBJ2-7, with 7 bases that match TRBD1. With 0 bases clipped from V and 2 bases from J, the junction kept 8 bases outside the gene matches. From germline, CDR1 is SGHNT and CDR2 YYREEE (reference sequence). This CDR3 comprises 16 residues.

The J gene is TRBJ2-3, the V gene TRBV3-1 (or the pseudogene TRBV3-2); D remains ambiguous. CDR3 length equals 12 residues. The V end lost 4 bases, the J end lost 4 bases, and 6 bases lay between the germline ends. CDR1 and CDR2 from the germline V gene are LGHDT and YNNKEL (reference sequence). In DNA, the CDR3 is TGTGCCAGCAGCCCCCACGCAGATACGCAGTATTTT. This codes for CASSPHADTQYF.

CDR3 in amino acids: CAWNGQGGSPLHF. DNA for the CDR3: TGTGCCTGGAATGGACAGGGAGGATCACCCCTCCACTTT. This chain joins TRBV30 and TRBJ1-6, with 8 bases matching TRBD1. The germline gives CDR1 GTSNPN, CDR2 SVGIG (reference sequence). This CDR3 region has 13 residues. V dropped 4 bases and J dropped 10; count of bases not matched to a gene: 6.

The V call is TRBV29-1, the J call TRBJ2-7; D gene uncertain. Germline assignment: CDR1 SQVTM and CDR2 ANQGSEA. Trimming removed 4 bases from V and 5 bases from J, with 9 bases in between. The CDR3 is 11 residues long. The CDR3 is CSVGSSHEQYF. The CDR3 DNA is TGCAGCGTTGGGTCCTCACACGAGCAGTACTTC.

There are a few counts of this clone. At one end, the junction sequence differs from germline, possibly due to a read error. CDR3 loop: CASSPSRGGTKNAGELFF. As DNA, the CDR3 is TGTGCCAGCAGCCCCTCTCGTGGCGGCACCAAGAACGCCGGGGAGCTGTTTTTT. This rearrangement joins TRBV7-2 to TRBJ2-2; D is undetermined. This CDR3 spans 18 amino acids. Germline V gene lookup returns CDR1 SGHTA and CDR2 FQGNSA.

The chain uses TRBV11-3 and TRBJ1-1; 8 bases map to TRBD1. The V and J ends lost 5 bases and 3 bases, in that order; junction bases with no gene match: 5. The germline gives CDR1 SGHNT, CDR2 YENEEA. The CDR3 covers 14 residues. DNA of the CDR3: TGTGCCAGCAGCGGACAGGGTAGCGACACTGAAGCTTTCTTT. Translated: CASSGQGSDTEAFF.

The chain is built from TRBV7-2 and TRBJ1-6; 12 bases match TRBD1. CDR3 length: 16 amino acids. The trim removed 5 bases at V and 7 bases at J, leaving 6 bases unmatched. Per the germline V gene, CDR1 is SGHTA and CDR2 is FQGNSA. CDR3 loop: CASSTGQGARNSPLHF. Here the CDR3 DNA reads TGTGCCAGCAGCACGGGACAGGGGGCGAGGAATTCACCCCTCCACTTT.

The V call is TRBV5-1, the J call TRBJ2-3, with D perhaps TRBD2 (5 bases). Trimming stripped 4 bases from V and 6 bases from J, with 15 bases between. The CDR3 sequence is 14 residues long. Germline values: CDR1 SGHRS, CDR2 YFSETQ. The CDR3 protein is CASSVDSGSDTQYF. CDR3 DNA sequence: TGCGCCAGCAGCGTCGACTCGGGGTCGGATACGCAGTATTTT.

The chain carries TRBV7-6 and TRBJ1-3; D is undetermined. The length of the CDR3 is 16 residues. Trimming left V 1 base short and J 0 bases short, with 10 bases between. The germline V gene encodes CDR1 SGHVS and CDR2 FNYEAQ. CDR3 sequence: CASSLELKHSGNTIYF. The CDR3 nucleotides are TGTGCCAGCAGCTTAGAACTGAAACACTCTGGAAACACCATATATTTT.

This chain uses TRBV9 with TRBJ2-1, with 8 bases identical to TRBD2. J gave up 4 bases and V 4 bases, and 10 bases lay outside the gene matches. This CDR3 has 16 amino acids. The germline gives CDR1 SGDLS, CDR2 YYNGEE. CDR3 coding DNA: TGTGCCAGCAGCCCCCATCAGGCGGGGGGTTACAATGAGCAGTTCTTC. It encodes CASSPHQAGGYNEQFF.

This sequence joins TRBV28 and TRBJ1-2, with D hard to call. The CDR3 loop spans 16 amino acids. CDR1 MDHEN and CDR2 SYDVKM come from the germline V gene. The V and J ends lost 2 bases and 1 base respectively, with 14 bases between them. This chain's CDR3 is CASSLPQRNNNYGYTF. The CDR3 nucleotides read TGTGCCAGCAGTTTACCCCAGCGGAACAATAACTATGGCTACACCTTC.

The table lists this clone with a few counts. The J gene is TRBJ1-5, the V gene TRBV6-5; D is unresolved. The CDR3 sequence is 15 residues long. Looked up from germline, CDR1 is MNHEY and CDR2 is SVGAGI. Trimming pared 5 bases from V and 0 bases from J, leaving 11 bases between. CDR3 amino acids: CASSPRSNSNQPQHF. CDR3 nucleotide sequence: TGTGCCAGCAGTCCCCGGTCTAATAGCAATCAGCCCCAGCATTTT.

V and J are TRBV19 and TRBJ1-6; TRBD1 might be the D (6 bases). With 4 bases removed from V and 10 bases from J, the gap between germline ends came to 23 bases. Germline assignment: CDR1 LNHDA and CDR2 SQIVND (reference sequence). The CDR3 runs to 17 residues. The CDR3 reads CASSTLDSPRGGSPLHF. CDR3 DNA: TGTGCCAGTAGTACCTTGGACAGCCCTCGCGGAGGGTCACCCCTCCACTTT.

This clone was seen only once. The CDR3 reads CASSLDWDTGELFF. In nucleotides, the CDR3 is TGTGCCAGCAGCTTAGACTGGGACACCGGGGAGCTGTTTTTT. The gene calls are TRBV11-2 and TRBJ2-2; unclear D gene. CDR3 length: 14 amino acids. In germline, CDR1 is SGHAT, CDR2 FQNNGV. The V and J ends lost 0 bases and 3 bases respectively, with 5 bases between them.

This rearrangement joins TRBV4-1 to TRBJ2-7; perhaps D is TRBD1 or TRBD2 (5 bases each). The CDR3 sequence is 15 residues long. The germline gives CDR1 MGHRA, CDR2 YSYEKL. Trimming shortened V by 1 base and J by 5 bases, and 15 bases separated the two germline ends. CDR3 coding DNA: TGCGCCAGCAGCCAAGCTGACAGCTTAGCGAACGAGCAGTACTTC. Its translation is CASSQADSLANEQYF.

This chain connects TRBV3-1 (or the pseudogene TRBV3-2) to TRBJ1-1; the D is unclear. V lost 2 bases, J lost 3 bases, and 10 bases lay in between. Per the germline V gene, CDR1 is LGHDT and CDR2 is YNNKEL (reference sequence). The CDR3 runs to 14 residues. The DNA for the CDR3 is TGTGCCAGCAGCCAATCCAGGAGGTACACTGAAGCTTTCTTT. This gives the protein CASSQSRRYTEAFF.

V is TRBV2 and J is TRBJ1-1; D possibly corresponds to TRBD1 (6 bases). Trimming took off 6 bases at V and 3 bases at J, with 11 bases between the two ends. CDR3 length: 13 amino acids. The germline gives CDR1 SNHLY, CDR2 FYNNEI. CDR3 bases: TGTGCCAGCAGACGGGACAAGCACACTGAAGCTTTCTTT. Its protein is CASRRDKHTEAFF.

This clone was detected once. V gene TRBV7-9 combines with J gene TRBJ2-7, with D unresolved. The germline gives CDR1 SEHNR, CDR2 FQNEAQ (reference sequence). CDR3 length equals 13 residues. The V end lost 5 bases, the J end lost 1 base, and 9 bases lay between the germline ends. The CDR3 sequence: CASSPDGSYEQYF. The CDR3 region has the DNA TGTGCCAGCAGCCCTGATGGGTCCTACGAGCAGTACTTC. Using reference TRBV7-9 and TRBJ2-7 for the parts outside the CDR3, the full variable domain is DTGVSQNPRHKITKRGQNVTFRCDPISEHNRLYWYRQTLGQGPEFLTYFQNEAQLEKSRLLSDRFSAERPKGSFSTLEIQRTEQGDSAMYLCASSPDGSYEQYFGPGTRLTVT.

This chain joins TRBV7-3 and TRBJ2-3; 9 nucleotides align to TRBD2. The germline V gene encodes CDR1 SGHTA and CDR2 FQGTGA. The CDR3 runs to 16 residues. The V segment lost 4 bases and the J segment 4 bases; nucleotides outside the gene matches: 9. The CDR3 loop reads CASSSRGGGAADTQYF. In DNA form, the CDR3 reads TGTGCCAGCAGCTCCCGCGGCGGGGGGGCCGCAGATACGCAGTATTTT.

The gene calls are TRBV30 and TRBJ2-3; tentatively, D is TRBD2 (6 bases). Germline CDR1 is GTSNPN and CDR2 is SVGIG (reference sequence). This CDR3 is built from 13 residues. The germline V and J ends were trimmed by 8 bases and 3 bases, with 15 bases remaining between them. CDR3: CAGGQGMTDTQYF. CDR3 sequence (DNA): TGTGCCGGAGGGCAGGGAATGACAGATACGCAGTATTTT.